These 25 T cell receptor beta chains were sequenced from one sample in a study of cytomegalovirus exposure and HLA in healthy donors (dated by TCRdb to 2016 to 2017). Libraries were constructed by the immunoSEQ multiplex PCR assay. For the multiplex PCR, a mixture combining 60 forward primers for TCR Vbeta segments and 13 reverse primers for TCR Jbeta segments was used. TCRdb limited this immuneACCESS table to in-frame rearrangements with V and J called. A share of clones is missing; checked studies link under half to unresolved V genes, and the rest is unexplained. In all, the sample holds approximately 130,000 clones, and 70% to 90% of those were seen once. Over 4.5% of the sample lies in the top ten. Sequencing used PBMCs. Receptors were obtained from a middle-aged woman in good health and CMV-seropositive.

This clone has just a few counts. V is TRBV7-8 and J is TRBJ2-7; a possible D gene is TRBD1 (6 bases). The CDR3 is made up of 17 amino acids. V was trimmed by 5 bases and J by 2 bases, leaving 22 bases between them. CDR1 is SGHVS and CDR2 is FQNEAQ in the germline V gene. The CDR3 is CASSAGQTGTLTYEQYF. The CDR3, as DNA: TGTGCCAGCAGCGCCGGACAAACAGGGACACTTACCTACGAGCAGTACTTC.

V and J are TRBV6-5 and TRBJ1-1; D is unresolved. Between the trimmed V and J ends, which lost 3 bases and 3 bases, there was a span of 11 bases. The CDR3 has 14 residues. Germline values: CDR1 MNHEY, CDR2 SVGAGI. CDR3 region: CASSYEGADTEAFF. The CDR3 bases are TGTGCCAGCAGTTATGAGGGAGCGGACACTGAAGCTTTCTTT.

The rearrangement joins TRBV10-3 to TRBJ2-3; the match to TRBD2 covers 16 bases. V dropped 6 bases and J dropped 5; count of bases not matched to a gene: 5. This CDR3 is 16 amino acids long. The germline gives CDR1 ENHRY, CDR2 SYGVKD. CDR3: CAISRGTSGRGDTQYF. In DNA form, the CDR3 reads TGTGCCATCAGCAGAGGGACTAGCGGGAGGGGAGATACGCAGTATTTT.

This chain uses TRBV30 with TRBJ2-1; TRBD2 might be the D (5 bases). The CDR3 loop spans 15 amino acids. Trimming cost V 2 bases and J 6 bases, with 17 bases left between them. Germline V gene data show CDR1 as GTSNPN and CDR2 as SVGIG (reference sequence). This CDR3 reads CAWSRGNLESNEQFF. DNA of the CDR3: TGTGCCTGGAGTAGAGGGAATTTGGAGTCCAATGAGCAGTTCTTC.

The CDR3 bases are TGTGCCAGCAGTGGACATTTGAGCAATCAGCCCCAGCATTTT. It yields the protein CASSGHLSNQPQHF. V gene TRBV6-1 combines with J gene TRBJ1-5, with unresolved D. V was shortened by 4 bases and J by 1 base, with 8 bases between the two germline ends. Germline V gene lookup returns CDR1 MNHNS and CDR2 SASEGT. This CDR3 spans 14 amino acids.

V and J are TRBV6-1 and TRBJ1-6, with 7 nucleotides matching TRBD1. From germline, CDR1 is MNHNS and CDR2 SASEGT. V gave up 7 bases and J gave up 7 bases; unmatched junction bases: 10. There are 15 residues in the CDR3. The CDR3 reads CASMRDSARNSPLHF. CDR3 in DNA: TGTGCCAGCATGCGGGACAGCGCTAGGAATTCACCCCTCCACTTT.

The chain's CDR3 is CASSPVAGGYNEQFF. The CDR3, as DNA: TGCGCCAGCAGCCCGGTAGCGGGGGGATACAATGAGCAGTTCTTC. J is TRBJ2-1 and V is TRBV4-3, with TRBD2 matching 10 bases. This CDR3 spans 15 amino acids. Unmatched junction bases numbered 4, after V lost 4 bases and J lost 4 bases. Germline V gives CDR1 LGHNA, CDR2 YSLEER.

The genes are TRBV9 and TRBJ1-2; 7 nucleotides line up with TRBD1. Germline CDR1 and CDR2: SGDLS and YYNGEE. V shed 2 bases, J shed 3 bases, and the junction held 10 bases outside the gene matches. The CDR3 has 16 amino acids. The CDR3 region is CASSVPDLTGDYGYTF. DNA of the CDR3: TGTGCCAGCAGCGTCCCGGACTTAACAGGGGACTATGGCTACACCTTC. Full variable domain (rest looked up from reference TRBV9 and TRBJ1-2): DSGVTQTPKHLITATGQRVTLRCSPRSGDLSVYWYQQSLDQGLQFLIQYYNGEERAKGNILERFSAQQFPDLHSELNLSSLELGDSALYFCASSVPDLTGDYGYTFGSGTRLTVV.

The chain links TRBV19 to TRBJ1-2; 7 bases agree with TRBD1. With V trimmed by 8 bases and J by 4 bases, 7 bases remained unmatched. CDR3 length equals 13 residues. Germline V gene sequence: CDR1 LNHDA, CDR2 SQIVND (reference sequence). CDR3 DNA sequence: TGTGCCAGTGCCGGACAGGAAAGCTATGGCTACACCTTC. This codes for CASAGQESYGYTF.

The chain recombines TRBV5-8 with TRBJ2-7; maybe TRBD1 (6 bases). This CDR3 has 14 amino acids. Trimming removed 4 bases at V and 1 base at J, with 12 bases between. Looked up from germline, CDR1 is SGHTS and CDR2 is YDEGEE. The CDR3 reads CASSPLGGSYEQYF. In nucleotides, the CDR3 is TGTGCCAGCAGCCCTCTAGGGGGATCCTACGAGCAGTACTTC.

The CDR3 coding sequence is TGTGCCAGCAGATTTGACTCTCTGAACACCGGGGAGCTGTTTTTT. It yields the protein CASRFDSLNTGELFF. The chain joins TRBV2 to TRBJ2-2; D gene uncertain. Germline assignment: CDR1 SNHLY and CDR2 FYNNEI. CDR3 length equals 15 residues. The germline V and J ends were trimmed by 6 bases and 1 base, with 12 bases remaining between them. The entire variable domain, with the rest obtained from reference TRBV2 and TRBJ2-2, is as follows: EPEVTQTPSHQVTQMGQEVILRCVPISNHLYFYWYRQILGQKVEFLVSFYNNEISEKSEIFDDQFSVERPDGSNFTLKIRSTKLEDSAMYFCASRFDSLNTGELFFGEGSRLTVL.

The chain combines TRBV9 with TRBJ1-6, with 8 bases that match TRBD1. The CDR3 spans 17 residues. Trimming removed 3 bases from V and 7 bases from J; junction bases left unmatched: 12. CDR1 and CDR2 from the germline V gene are SGDLS and YYNGEE. CDR3 region: CASSAQPGQASNSPLHF. The CDR3 DNA follows: TGTGCCAGCAGCGCTCAACCGGGACAGGCCTCCAATTCACCCCTCCACTTT.

The chain recombines TRBV5-4 with TRBJ1-2; tentatively, D is TRBD1 (6 bases). Trimming took off 0 bases at V and 0 bases at J, with 12 bases between the two ends. Per germline, CDR1 SGHNT and CDR2 YYREEE (reference sequence). This CDR3 spans 16 amino acids. The CDR3 DNA follows: TGTGCCAGCAGCTTGGGGCCGGGACAAGCTAACTATGGCTACACCTTC. Translated, it gives CASSLGPGQANYGYTF.

The chain couples TRBV27 to TRBJ2-7; the match to TRBD2 covers 8 bases. The CDR3 consists of 16 residues. Per germline, CDR1 MNHEY and CDR2 SMNVEV (reference sequence). Trimming cost V 4 bases and J 1 base; bases outside gene matches: 9. The CDR3 sequence is CASSSGTGGLSYEQYF. The CDR3 DNA is TGTGCCAGCAGTTCGGGGACGGGAGGGCTGTCCTACGAGCAGTACTTC.

V and J are TRBV18 and TRBJ2-5, with D possibly being TRBD2 (5 bases). Trimming stripped 0 bases from V and 5 bases from J, with 19 bases between. The germline V gene has CDR1 KGHSH and CDR2 LQKENI. The CDR3 contains 17 residues. CDR3 DNA sequence: TGTGCCAGCTCACCACCGTCCTCCGCGGGTGGAATGGAGACCCAGTACTTC. This gives the protein CASSPPSSAGGMETQYF.

The chain carries TRBV15 and TRBJ2-7; maybe TRBD2 (6 bases). Per germline, CDR1 LNHNV and CDR2 YYDKDF (reference sequence). The CDR3 consists of 15 residues. V was cut by 5 bases and J by 2 bases, with 16 bases left in between. The CDR3 is CATSDFPGGTYEQYF. CDR3 nucleotide sequence: TGTGCCACCAGCGATTTCCCCGGGGGAACCTACGAGCAGTACTTC.

The V gene is TRBV28, the J gene TRBJ1-2; D gene ambiguous. Germline loops: CDR1 MDHEN, CDR2 SYDVKM. The CDR3 covers 11 residues. The V gene lost 11 bases and the J gene lost 0 bases, with 7 bases spanning the gap. CDR3 DNA sequence: TGTGCCGCGGACTCTAACTATGGCTACACCTTC. Translated, it gives CAADSNYGYTF.

V usage is TRBV7-2 and J usage is TRBJ2-1, with TRBD1 as a possible D gene (6 bases). Trimming took 4 bases from V and 15 from J, leaving 19 bases between them. In germline, CDR1 is SGHTA, CDR2 FQGNSA. The CDR3 contains 13 residues. CDR3 sequence: CASSSSARGLGFF. The CDR3 nucleotides read TGTGCCAGCAGCTCTTCGGCCAGGGGCTTGGGGTTCTTC. The full variable domain, with the rest looked up from reference TRBV7-2 and TRBJ2-1, is GAGVSQSPSNKVTEKGKDVELRCDPISGHTALYWYRQSLGQGLEFLIYFQGNSAPDKSGLPSDRFSAERTGGSVSTLTIQRTQQEDSAVYLCASSSSARGLGFFGPGTRLTVL.

The chain joins TRBV7-8 to TRBJ1-1; D unresolved. The germline V and J ends were trimmed by 2 bases and 0 bases, with 10 bases remaining between them. Germline V CDR1 and CDR2: SGHVS, FQNEAQ. The CDR3 contains 15 residues. DNA for the CDR3: TGTGCCAGCAGCTTATTTCGAAACATGAACACTGAAGCTTTCTTT. Translated, it gives CASSLFRNMNTEAFF.

The V call is TRBV16, the J call TRBJ2-7, with a tentative D call TRBD1 (5 bases). Germline CDR1 is KGHSY and CDR2 is FQNENV. The CDR3 is 14 residues long. Trimming stripped 0 bases from V and 3 bases from J, with 9 bases between. The CDR3 bases are TGTGCCAGCAGCCAATCTGTACAGGTCTACGAGCAGTACTTC. Translated, it gives CASSQSVQVYEQYF. Full variable domain (outside the CDR3, taken from reference TRBV16 and TRBJ2-7): GEEVAQTPKHLVRGEGQKAKLYCAPIKGHSYVFWYQQVLKNEFKFLISFQNENVFDETGMPKERFSAKCLPNSPCSLEIQATKLEDSAVYFCASSQSVQVYEQYFGPGTRLTVT.

The chain joins TRBV4-2 to TRBJ2-3, with a tentative D call TRBD1 (5 bases). The CDR3 has 16 amino acids. Per the germline V gene, CDR1 is LGHNA and CDR2 is YNFKEQ. V was shortened by 0 bases and J by 0 bases, with 10 bases between the two germline ends. The CDR3 loop is CASSQDLAGSTDTQYF. The CDR3 region has the DNA TGTGCCAGCAGCCAAGATTTAGCAGGGAGCACAGATACGCAGTATTTT.

The chain couples TRBV5-8 to TRBJ1-4; D is perhaps TRBD1 (5 bases). V was cut by 1 base and J by 3 bases, with 10 bases left in between. In germline, CDR1 is SGHTS, CDR2 YDEGEE. The CDR3 is 15 amino acids. CDR3 sequence reads: CASSLRGWANEKLFF. The CDR3 DNA is TGTGCCAGCAGCTTGCGGGGGTGGGCTAATGAAAAACTGTTTTTT.

The chain joins TRBV19 to TRBJ1-2; 9 bases fit TRBD1. The CDR3 extends over 16 amino acids. V gave up 9 bases and J gave up 1 base; unmatched junction bases: 12. Germline V gene data show CDR1 as LNHDA and CDR2 as SQIVND (reference sequence). The CDR3 loop reads CASDPKSGQGNYGYTF. The DNA of the CDR3 is TGTGCCAGCGATCCCAAATCGGGACAGGGTAACTATGGCTACACCTTC.

J is TRBJ1-2 and V is TRBV7-9; 8 nucleotides agree with TRBD1. The CDR3 sequence is 12 residues long. Germline loops: CDR1 SEHNR, CDR2 FQNEAQ (reference sequence). DNA for the CDR3: TGTGTCCCGGGACAGGCCAAAGGAGGCTACACCTTC. Amino acid sequence: CVPGQAKGGYTF.

This clone was seen only once. The chain employs TRBV7-8 and TRBJ1-2, with TRBD1 matching 8 bases. CDR3 length: 18 residues. Trimming removed 3 bases from V and 3 bases from J; junction bases left unmatched: 15. Germline CDR1 and CDR2: SGHVS and FQNEAQ. DNA for the CDR3: TGTGCCAGCAGCTTCGGTGTCCTGGACAGGGTATCGGACTATGGCTACACCTTC. Translation: CASSFGVLDRVSDYGYTF. The full variable domain, its missing parts supplied by reference TRBV7-8 and TRBJ1-2, is GAGVSQSPRYKVAKRGQDVALRCDPISGHVSLFWYQQALGQGPEFLTYFQNEAQLDKSGLPSDRFFAERPEGSVSTLKIQRTQQEDSAVYLCASSFGVLDRVSDYGYTFGSGTRLTVV.